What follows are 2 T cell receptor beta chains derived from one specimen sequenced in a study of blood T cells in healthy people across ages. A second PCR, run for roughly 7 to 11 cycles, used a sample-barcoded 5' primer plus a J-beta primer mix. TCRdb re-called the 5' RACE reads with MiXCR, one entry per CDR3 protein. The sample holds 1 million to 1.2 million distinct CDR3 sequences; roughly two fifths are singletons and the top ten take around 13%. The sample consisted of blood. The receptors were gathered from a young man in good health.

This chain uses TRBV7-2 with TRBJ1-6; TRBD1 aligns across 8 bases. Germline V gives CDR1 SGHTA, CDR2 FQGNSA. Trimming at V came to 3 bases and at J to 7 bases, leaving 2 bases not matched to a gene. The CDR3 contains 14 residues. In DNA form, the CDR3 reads TGTGCCAGCAGCTTGGGACAGGTGAATTCACCCCTCCACTTT. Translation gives CASSLGQVNSPLHF.

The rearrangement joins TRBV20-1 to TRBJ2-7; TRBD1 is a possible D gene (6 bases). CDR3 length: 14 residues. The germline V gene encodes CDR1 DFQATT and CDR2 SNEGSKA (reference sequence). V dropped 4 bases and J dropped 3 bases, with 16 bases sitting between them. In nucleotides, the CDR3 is TGCAGTGCTATGAGGGCCCTCAGGGGCTACGAGCAGTACTTC. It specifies CSAMRALRGYEQYF.